The 24 T cell receptor beta chains given below trace back to one sample, sequenced in a study of cytomegalovirus exposure and HLA in healthy donors. Researchers ran the PCR with 60 Vbeta and 13 Jbeta primers. Assay used: immunoSEQ multiplex PCR; TCRdb lists only in-frame clones, some missing. Of about 150,000 clones listed, around 80% are singletons. The source material was PBMCs. All receptors derive from a male donor in good health and CMV-seropositive.

V and J are TRBV6-1 and TRBJ1-1; a weak D match, TRBD1 (6 bases). Germline CDR1 MNHNS, CDR2 SASEGT. The germline V and J ends were trimmed by 4 bases and 9 bases, with 18 bases remaining between them. The CDR3 has 14 residues. CDR3: CASSATPTGGKAFF. In DNA, the CDR3 is TGTGCCAGCAGTGCAACCCCGACAGGTGGGAAAGCTTTCTTT.

V and J are TRBV4-1 and TRBJ2-6; TRBD1 matches 12 bases. The CDR3 covers 20 residues. J gave up 0 bases and V 4 bases, and 10 bases lay outside the gene matches. Germline V gene lookup returns CDR1 MGHRA and CDR2 YSYEKL. The CDR3 region is CASSPWDRGPGDSGANVLTF. CDR3 DNA: TGCGCCAGCAGCCCGTGGGACAGGGGGCCAGGGGACTCTGGGGCCAACGTCCTGACTTTC.

The CDR3 DNA reads TGTGCCAGCAGTTACTCTTTATACCAAGAGACCCAGTACTTC. Its protein product is CASSYSLYQETQYF. The rearrangement links TRBV6-6 to TRBJ2-5; unclear D gene. The V end was cut by 0 bases, the J end by 0 bases, with 5 bases between. The CDR3 is 14 amino acids. The germline gives CDR1 MNHNY, CDR2 SVGAGI (reference sequence).

The chain employs TRBV5-3 and TRBJ1-1, with D maybe TRBD1 (5 bases). TRBV5-3 is an open reading frame, and its role is uncertain. V lost 4 bases and J lost 1, with 8 bases in between. This CDR3 has 13 residues. The CDR3 here is CARSRRENTEAFF. CDR3 nucleotide sequence: TGTGCCAGAAGCCGCAGGGAGAACACTGAAGCTTTCTTT.

The chain is built from TRBV5-6 and TRBJ1-2, with a possible D match to TRBD1 (5 bases). The CDR3 loop spans 14 amino acids. Trimming removed 1 base at V and 5 bases at J, with 12 bases between. CDR1 is SGHDT, CDR2 YYEEEE, per germline. The CDR3 reads CASSLWTQLYGYTF. CDR3 nucleotide sequence: TGTGCCAGCAGCTTGTGGACACAGTTATATGGCTACACCTTC.

V gene TRBV5-1 combines with J gene TRBJ2-7, with D possibly matching TRBD1 (6 bases). V was shortened by 0 bases and J by 2 bases, with 12 bases between the two germline ends. CDR1 and CDR2 (germline): SGHRS, YFSETQ. This CDR3 region has 15 residues. The DNA of the CDR3 is TGCGCCAGCAGCTTGGGGCTTACAGGGCCCTACGAGCAGTACTTC. Translating gives CASSLGLTGPYEQYF.

The chain has TRBV11-3 and TRBJ2-3, with 7 bases matching TRBD2. The germline V gene encodes CDR1 SGHNT and CDR2 YENEEA. V lost 7 bases to trimming and J lost 4 bases; unmatched junction nucleotides: 14. This CDR3 region has 16 residues. As DNA, the CDR3 is TGTGCCAGCATTCTAGCGGACCACCTTTTATCAGATACGCAGTATTTT. Amino acid sequence: CASILADHLLSDTQYF.

The table lists this clone with a count of one. This chain joins TRBV13 and TRBJ1-2; 7 bases map to TRBD1. Germline CDR1 PRHDT, CDR2 FYEKMQ (reference sequence). This CDR3 contains 12 residues. Trimming at V came to 5 bases and at J to 6 bases, leaving 3 bases not matched to a gene. For the CDR3, the DNA is TGTGCCAGCAGCACCGGGACAGATGGCTACACCTTC. Translating it yields CASSTGTDGYTF.

The chain links TRBV19 to TRBJ2-7; a weak D match, TRBD1 (6 bases). Deletions cut 3 bases from V and 3 bases from J, with 15 bases between. The CDR3 consists of 15 residues. In germline, CDR1 is LNHDA, CDR2 SQIVND (reference sequence). In DNA form, the CDR3 reads TGTGCCAGTAGTATGTTGGCAGGGGTTGTCTACGAGCAGTACTTC. It codes for CASSMLAGVVYEQYF. Supplemented by reference TRBV19 and TRBJ2-7, the full variable domain reads DGGITQSPKYLFRKEGQNVTLSCEQNLNHDAMYWYRQDPGQGLRLIYYSQIVNDFQKGDIAEGYSVSREKKESFPLTVTSAQKNPTAFYLCASSMLAGVVYEQYFGPGTRLTVT.

The rearrangement links TRBV4-1 to TRBJ2-1; 8 bases are shared with TRBD2. V lost 1 base and J lost 1; bases outside the gene matches: 3. Per germline, CDR1 MGHRA and CDR2 YSYEKL. There are 16 residues in the CDR3. The CDR3 protein is CASSQAGGSSYNEQFF. In nucleotides, the CDR3 is TGCGCCAGCAGCCAAGCGGGAGGGTCTTCCTACAATGAGCAGTTCTTC.

The rearrangement joins TRBV5-5 to TRBJ1-2, with D maybe TRBD1 (6 bases). The V gene lost 0 bases and the J gene lost 4 bases, with 13 bases spanning the gap. From germline, CDR1 is SGHKS and CDR2 YYEKEE (reference sequence). There are 15 residues in the CDR3. The CDR3 protein is CASSLDNRVSYGYTF. Written as DNA, the CDR3 is TGTGCCAGCAGCTTGGATAACAGGGTATCCTATGGCTACACCTTC.

The chain is built from TRBV4-1 and TRBJ2-1; D gene uncertain. The CDR3 sequence is 13 residues long. Per the germline V gene, CDR1 is MGHRA and CDR2 is YSYEKL. V was pared by 4 bases and J by 6 bases, with 10 bases between. The DNA for the CDR3 is TGCGCCAGCAGCCCCCTAGGTGGCAATGAGCAGTTCTTC. Amino acids: CASSPLGGNEQFF.

This chain links TRBV28 with TRBJ2-2; 7 bases are a match to TRBD2. Trimming took 8 bases from V and 5 from J; bases not matched to a gene: 5. Germline CDR1 is MDHEN and CDR2 is SYDVKM. The CDR3 is made up of 13 amino acids. The CDR3 sequence: CASGLGGTGELFF. The CDR3 bases are TGTGCCAGCGGCCTCGGGGGGACCGGGGAGCTGTTTTTT.

In its sample, this clone was seen once. CDR3 protein: CASSYPSGQVYEQYF. The CDR3 DNA reads as TGTGCCAGCAGCTACCCTTCAGGACAGGTCTACGAGCAGTACTTC. This chain uses TRBV13 with TRBJ2-7, with TRBD1 identical over 7 bases. CDR1 is PRHDT, CDR2 FYEKMQ, per germline (reference sequence). This CDR3 region has 15 residues. Trimming at V came to 4 bases and at J to 3 bases, leaving 9 bases not matched to a gene.

The chain joins TRBV6-5 to TRBJ2-7; 11 bases line up with TRBD2. CDR3 length: 16 amino acids. J lost 5 bases, V lost 2 bases, and 8 bases had no gene match. Germline values: CDR1 MNHEY, CDR2 SVGAGI. In DNA, the CDR3 is TGTGCCAGCAGTTACGAGGTAGCGGGAGGGCCCCACGAGCAGTACTTC. Amino acids: CASSYEVAGGPHEQYF.

The chain has TRBV9 and TRBJ2-1; 9 bases agree with TRBD2. V gave up 5 bases and J gave up 0 bases; unmatched junction bases: 12. Germline V CDR1 and CDR2: SGDLS, YYNGEE. This CDR3 contains 18 residues. The CDR3 bases are TGTGCCAGCAGGAGCTCTGTTAGCGGGAGTCCCTCCTACAATGAGCAGTTCTTC. As protein: CASRSSVSGSPSYNEQFF.

For this clone: Other nucleotide sequences from this sample produce the same CDR3. This chain connects TRBV19 to TRBJ2-1; 11 nucleotides line up with TRBD2. The germline V gene encodes CDR1 LNHDA and CDR2 SQIVND (reference sequence). The CDR3 totals 16 residues. The ends lost 6 bases at V and 2 bases at J; junction bases unmatched: 6. CDR3 bases: TGTGCCAGTAGGGTCGGACTAGCGGGTACCTACAATGAGCAGTTCTTC. As protein: CASRVGLAGTYNEQFF.

This clone was picked up one time. This chain uses TRBV5-6 with TRBJ2-3; TRBD1 matches at 7 bases. The CDR3 consists of 16 residues. Per the germline V gene, CDR1 is SGHDT and CDR2 is YYEEEE. V gave up 6 bases and J gave up 2 bases; unmatched junction bases: 12. The CDR3 region is CASIPPGTADTDTQYF. The CDR3 bases are TGTGCCAGCATCCCACCCGGGACAGCCGACACAGATACGCAGTATTTT. The complete variable domain, with remaining parts taken from reference TRBV5-6 and TRBJ2-3, reads DAGVTQSPTHLIKTRGQQVTLRCSPKSGHDTVSWYQQALGQGPQFIFQYYEEEERQRGNFPDRFSGHQFPNYSSELNVNALLLGDSALYLCASIPPGTADTDTQYFGPGTRLTVL.

Only one count was recorded for this clone. Other nucleotide sequences from this sample produce the same CDR3. The chain links TRBV6-1 to TRBJ1-2; D perhaps matches TRBD1 (6 bases). V was pared by 2 bases and J by 5 bases, with 21 bases between. This CDR3 comprises 17 residues. CDR1 and CDR2 (germline): MNHNS, SASEGT. The CDR3 loop is CASSESWGRIPTYGYTF. CDR3 bases: TGTGCCAGCAGTGAAAGTTGGGGGCGCATCCCAACTTATGGCTACACCTTC.

The chain uses TRBV6-6 and TRBJ1-5; D unresolved. The CDR3 runs 14 residues. Germline V gene lookup returns CDR1 MNHNY and CDR2 SVGAGI (reference sequence). With 7 bases removed from V and 2 bases from J, the gap between germline ends came to 12 bases. The DNA for the CDR3 is TGTGCCAGCAAGGTCGGAGTTGGCAATCAGCCCCAGCATTTT. It translates to CASKVGVGNQPQHF.

This sequence joins TRBV5-1 and TRBJ1-5, with 12 positions matching TRBD1. The germline V gene encodes CDR1 SGHRS and CDR2 YFSETQ. This CDR3 spans 16 amino acids. With V trimmed by 4 bases and J by 6 bases, 8 bases remained unmatched. The CDR3 region is CASSPEGTGGTQPQHF. The CDR3 region has the DNA TGCGCCAGCAGCCCGGAGGGGACAGGGGGCACTCAGCCCCAGCATTTT.

This chain joins TRBV9 and TRBJ2-7; tentatively, D is TRBD1 (6 bases). This CDR3 spans 16 amino acids. Germline V gene lookup returns CDR1 SGDLS and CDR2 YYNGEE. Trimming took 3 bases from V and 5 from J, leaving 21 bases between them. DNA for the CDR3: TGTGCCAGCAGCGCCAGTCCGGGACACGGAGCCCACGAGCAGTACTTC. It encodes CASSASPGHGAHEQYF.

V is TRBV28 and J is TRBJ1-2, with 7 bases fitting TRBD1. This CDR3 contains 14 residues. Trimming took 3 bases from V and 0 from J; bases not matched to a gene: 1. Germline V gene sequence: CDR1 MDHEN, CDR2 SYDVKM. CDR3: CASSLGQPNYGYTF. In nucleotides, the CDR3 is TGTGCCAGCAGTTTGGGACAGCCTAACTATGGCTACACCTTC.

A word on this clone: The sample has other DNA sequences that encode this CDR3 too. This chain joins TRBV25-1 and TRBJ2-7, with D possibly being TRBD2 (6 bases). V dropped 0 bases and J dropped 5 bases, with 8 bases sitting between them. CDR1 and CDR2 from the germline V gene are MGHDK and SYGVNS. The CDR3 runs 13 residues. DNA of the CDR3: TGTGCCAGCAGTGAATATCCGGGAGACGAGCAGTACTTC. It is translated as CASSEYPGDEQYF.